Listed below are T cell receptor beta chains from one sample, sequenced in a study of shared clonotypes between healthy human individuals. Assay used: immunoSEQ multiplex PCR; TCRdb lists only in-frame clones, some missing. The repertoire consists of roughly 1 million clones, with 75% to 80% occurring once and the leading ten covering under 0.6%. Material for sequencing was memory CD4+ T cells from PBMCs. The origin of the receptors is a man aged 18 to 30 in good health. Some clones in this sample may be carry-over from other donors' samples. The CDR3 runs from the conserved cysteine through the conserved F or W.

j_gene | v_gene | CDR3aa
TRBJ1-1 | TRBV6-5 | CASSYKGGDTEAFF
TRBJ2-7 | TRBV7-9 | CASSLGFSGLGGYEQYF
TRBJ1-1 | TRBV11-2 | CASSPRQGETEAFF
TRBJ1-5 | TRBV9 | CASSADTGGSQPQHF
TRBJ2-1 | TRBV11-2 | CASSLEVENNEQFF
TRBJ2-3 | TRBV11-2 | CASSLLSGTGATQYF
TRBJ2-1 | TRBV5-1 | CASSLGGSYNEQFF
TRBJ1-1 | TRBV28 | CASKLGGRREAFF
TRBJ1-2 | TRBV6-1 | CASSGAFNSYGYTF
TRBJ2-3 | TRBV7-3 | CASSLGEVDTQYF
TRBJ2-7 | TRBV7-3 | CASRPSGSYEQYF
TRBJ2-7 | TRBV14 | CASSQASGIYEQYF
TRBJ2-5 | TRBV28 | CASRSQGTETQYF
TRBJ2-3 | TRBV4-2 | CASSLQLAVSTDTQYF
TRBJ1-2 | TRBV19 | CASSISGTGDYGYTF
TRBJ2-2 | TRBV2 | CASSERLARNTGELFF
TRBJ2-7 | TRBV27 | CASSQGAHNYEQYF
TRBJ2-1 | TRBV5-8 | CASTGRGAPYNEQFF
TRBJ2-4 | TRBV7-2 | CASSSLNIQYF
TRBJ2-6 | TRBV5-1 | CASSGGGSGANVLTF
TRBJ2-3 | TRBV5-1 | CASSENFGTQYF
TRBJ1-1 | TRBV2 | CAGDRPNTEAFF
TRBJ2-5 | TRBV5-5 | CASSLGVDQETQYF
TRBJ1-3 | TRBV4-3 | CASSVQGSGNTIYF
TRBJ1-5 | TRBV28 | CASSSTTDPSGNQPQHF
TRBJ2-7 | TRBV28 | CASRGYSYEQYF
TRBJ2-7 | TRBV5-6 | CASRINYEQYF
TRBJ2-3 | TRBV5-4 | CASSLEQTTDTQYF
TRBJ2-5 | TRBV2 | CASSEQGGQTQYF
TRBJ2-3 | TRBV7-2 | CASSLRASIAGGELYTQYF
TRBJ2-2 | TRBV5-1 | CASSLGAGELFF
TRBJ1-5 | TRBV28 | CASSFRSRLQPQHF
TRBJ2-1 | TRBV5-1 | CASSIGAGRDHNEQFF
TRBJ1-1 | TRBV7-2 | CAAGGGSESEAFF
TRBJ1-5 | TRBV19 | CASNTPGLSNRPQHF
TRBJ2-3 | TRBV7-7 | CASSWTSTDTQYF
TRBJ1-2 | TRBV7-2 | CASSLGSTPYGYTF
TRBJ2-7 | TRBV2 | CASSKAGTSGEQYF
TRBJ2-7 | TRBV10-3 | CAISERGQGYNEQYF
TRBJ1-1 | TRBV5-1 | CASSPADRGTEAFF
TRBJ2-7 | TRBV5-4 | CASRLQFSDGYEQYF
TRBJ1-2 | TRBV29-1 | CSVANRGWDYTF
TRBJ2-1 | TRBV5-1 | CASSLEPAGVRNEQFF
TRBJ1-3 | TRBV5-5 | CASSLIQGGASTIYF
TRBJ1-2 | TRBV20-1 | CTPGGGAGYTF